Presented here are 4 T cell receptor beta chains from one specimen sequenced in a study of blood T cell repertoires in COVID-19. Data came from immunoSEQ multiplex PCR; TCRdb stores just in-frame clones and leaves some out. Altogether approximately 150,000 clones are present, about 74% being singletons, with the ten largest covering around a sixth. Input material: peripheral blood. The receptors derive from a middle-aged man with acute or convalescent COVID-19.

This clone was counted once. The chain uses TRBV2 and TRBJ2-1; D ambiguous. Trimming stripped 3 bases from V and 0 bases from J, with 9 bases between. This CDR3 has 15 residues. Per the germline V gene, CDR1 is SNHLY and CDR2 is FYNNEI. The DNA for the CDR3 is TGTGCCAGCAGTGAGTTTCTAGGCTCCTACAATGAGCAGTTCTTC. Residues: CASSEFLGSYNEQFF.

This chain links TRBV18 with TRBJ2-1; TRBD1 matches 8 bases. Trimming at V came to 3 bases and at J to 8 bases, leaving 3 bases not matched to a gene. This CDR3 is 13 amino acids long. Per the germline V gene, CDR1 is KGHSH and CDR2 is LQKENI. This chain's CDR3 is CASSPQGADEQFF. The CDR3 DNA reads as TGTGCCAGCTCACCTCAGGGGGCTGATGAGCAGTTCTTC.

J is TRBJ1-6 and V is TRBV5-1; weak D call: TRBD1 (5 bases). This CDR3 spans 15 amino acids. Trimming cost V 1 base and J 2 bases, with 7 bases left between them. CDR1 and CDR2 from the germline V gene are SGHRS and YFSETQ. This CDR3 reads CASSLSGPYNSPLHF. CDR3 nucleotide sequence: TGCGCCAGCAGCTTGTCAGGGCCCTATAATTCACCCCTCCACTTT.

This clone was observed once. The rearrangement uses TRBV6-1 and TRBJ1-4; the D is unclear. The CDR3 consists of 14 residues. V lost 1 base and J lost 5, with 8 bases in between. Looked up from germline, CDR1 is MNHNS and CDR2 is SASEGT. The CDR3 sequence: CASSEGLSNEKLFF. CDR3 nucleotides: TGTGCCAGCAGTGAAGGACTTTCGAATGAAAAACTGTTTTTT.